This T cell receptor (beta chain) originates from a study of vaccination and CD4 T cells after COVID-19. As to treatment: approximately 9-day PBMC culture with coronavirus spike peptide pools or control peptides (ViraFEST assay). Alongside around 9.2 IU/ml IL-2 and approximately 9.3 ug/ml peptide pools, PBMCs were cultured at about 2.2 million per well. Sequencing of DNA taken from cultured CD4+ T cells relied on the Oncomine TCR Beta short-read assay. The genomic DNA was obtained from cultured CD4+ T cells by extraction with the QIAamp micro DNA kit. From the PCR reads, TCRdb called clonotypes with MiXCR, one entry per CDR3 protein. The profile covers 15,000 to 25,000 distinct CDR3 sequences, with about 50% appearing a single time and around 7% taken by the ten largest. Note on this clonotype: What it binds is not known.

Specimen: CD4+ T cells from blood, cultured in vitro. The TCR comes from a human donor who had recovered from COVID-19.

The CDR3 sequence is CASSSRLAGIYEQYF. CDR3 coding DNA: TGTGCCAGCAGCTCGAGACTAGCGGGAATTTACGAGCAGTACTTC. The chain links TRBV7-9 to TRBJ2-7, with TRBD2 matching 11 bases. The V gene's germline CDR1 is SEHNR and CDR2 FQNEAQ (reference sequence). V shed 4 bases and J 4 bases; nucleotides not matched to a gene: 6. The CDR3 sequence is 15 residues long.